These 19 T cell receptor beta chains were sequenced from one sample in a study of identical twins. TCRdb recomputed calls from the 5' RACE reads with MiXCR, one row per CDR3 protein. This sample carries a few hundred thousand distinct CDR3 sequences, less than 9.5% of them seen once, and the ten largest clones take approximately 6.6%. The data were also submitted as part of a second study, on yellow fever vaccine responses in identical twins.

The source material was CD8+ T cells sorted from blood. Receptors were obtained from a woman aged 18-29 years in good health.

This clonotype was observed a handful of times. The CDR3 coding sequence is TGCGCCAGCAGCTTGGCCCGAGGGGAGCCTAGCACAGATACGCAGTATTTT. Its translation is CASSLARGEPSTDTQYF. This chain connects TRBV5-1 to TRBJ2-3; D possibly matches TRBD1 or TRBD2 (5 bases each). Trimming pared 0 bases from V and 0 bases from J, leaving 14 bases between. Germline V gene lookup returns CDR1 SGHRS and CDR2 YFSETQ. The CDR3 sequence is 17 residues long.

In its sample, this clonotype was seen a few times. The rearrangement links TRBV20-1 to TRBJ2-7; D is unresolved. V gave up 3 bases and J gave up 3 bases, with 6 bases separating them. CDR3 length: 11 residues. The germline V gene has CDR1 DFQATT and CDR2 SNEGSKA (reference sequence). In DNA, the CDR3 is TGCAGTGCTAGTTTCAGCTACGAGCAGTACTTC. Translating gives CSASFSYEQYF.

This clonotype was seen only a few times. This chain uses TRBV9 with TRBJ2-3, with 11 positions matching TRBD2. J was trimmed by 5 bases and V by 0 bases; bases with no gene match: 8. The length of the CDR3 is 17 residues. Per the germline V gene, CDR1 is SGDLS and CDR2 is YYNGEE. For the CDR3, the DNA is TGTGCCAGCAGCGTAGTGTCCTCCCTAGCGGGGGGAGATACGCAGTATTTT. It specifies CASSVVSSLAGGDTQYF.

The chain employs TRBV5-1 and TRBJ2-1; TRBD1 matches at 7 bases. CDR1 is SGHRS, CDR2 YFSETQ, per germline. This CDR3 has 17 residues. Trimming took 0 bases from V and 2 from J; bases not matched to a gene: 8. CDR3 loop: CASSLGVVGQPYNEQFF. The CDR3 DNA follows: TGCGCCAGCAGCTTGGGAGTGGTGGGACAGCCCTACAATGAGCAGTTCTTC.

This clonotype has just a few counts. This sequence joins TRBV9 and TRBJ1-1; D is uncertain. The germline gives CDR1 SGDLS, CDR2 YYNGEE. The CDR3 spans 13 residues. V lost 4 bases to trimming and J lost 2 bases, with 9 bases between them. The CDR3 nucleotides are TGTGCCAGCAGCCCCCCTCCCAACACTGAAGCTTTCTTT. It encodes CASSPPPNTEAFF. Full variable domain (remainder filled in from reference TRBV9 and TRBJ1-1): DSGVTQTPKHLITATGQRVTLRCSPRSGDLSVYWYQQSLDQGLQFLIQYYNGEERAKGNILERFSAQQFPDLHSELNLSSLELGDSALYFCASSPPPNTEAFFGQGTRLTVV.

CDR3 nucleotide sequence: TGTGCCAGCAGATCCCGAACTGAGTACAATGAGCAGTTCTTC. Translating it yields CASRSRTEYNEQFF. V and J are TRBV28 and TRBJ2-1; D is undetermined. This CDR3 is built from 14 residues. CDR1 MDHEN and CDR2 SYDVKM come from the germline V gene. Trimming shortened V by 6 bases and J by 4 bases, and 13 bases separated the two germline ends.

The chain joins TRBV25-1 to TRBJ2-1, with D possibly called TRBD1 or TRBD2 (6 bases each). With 8 bases removed from V and 2 bases from J, the gap between germline ends came to 13 bases. Germline CDR1 and CDR2: MGHDK and SYGVNS. CDR3 length: 14 residues. The CDR3 sequence: CASRLEGAYNEQFF. The CDR3 DNA follows: TGTGCCAGCCGGTTGGAGGGGGCCTACAATGAGCAGTTCTTC.

This clonotype occurred many times. The chain joins TRBV12-3 or TRBV12-4 to TRBJ2-7; D may be TRBD2 (5 bases). Deletions cut 5 bases from V and 3 bases from J, with 11 bases between. This CDR3 region has 13 residues. The CDR3 DNA sequence: TGTGCCAGCAGTACTAGTAGTTACTACGAGCAGTACTTC. It is translated as CASSTSSYYEQYF.

The J gene is TRBJ2-2, the V gene TRBV6-5; tentative D call: TRBD2 (6 bases). The CDR3 is made up of 14 amino acids. Germline V gene sequence: CDR1 MNHEY, CDR2 SVGAGI. V was clipped by 0 bases and J by 6 bases, with 8 bases between them. The CDR3 DNA is TGTGCCAGCAGTTACTCGAGCGGGTCCGGGGAGCTGTTTTTT. As protein: CASSYSSGSGELFF.

V gene TRBV11-2 combines with J gene TRBJ1-3, with 7 bases fitting TRBD1. V was clipped by 3 bases and J by 2 bases; unmatched bases: 13. Per the germline V gene, CDR1 is SGHAT and CDR2 is FQNNGV. This CDR3 is 18 amino acids long. The CDR3 protein is CASSLGSTGWMAGNTIYF. The CDR3 bases are TGTGCCAGCAGCTTGGGATCGACAGGGTGGATGGCTGGAAACACCATATATTTT.

This clonotype was detected only a few times. The chain has TRBV20-1 and TRBJ2-5; 12 bases map to TRBD2. CDR3 length: 17 amino acids. V was pared by 4 bases and J by 4 bases, with 13 bases of the junction left unmatched. Germline V lookup: CDR1 DFQATT, CDR2 SNEGSKA (reference sequence). This CDR3 is CSANQEGLAGRVETQYF. CDR3 in DNA: TGCAGTGCTAATCAAGAGGGACTAGCGGGCAGGGTAGAGACCCAGTACTTC.

This chain links TRBV20-1 with TRBJ2-1; TRBD2 agrees at 11 bases. The V gene's germline CDR1 is DFQATT and CDR2 SNEGSKA (reference sequence). J lost 2 bases, V lost 0 bases, and 9 bases had no gene match. The CDR3 has 18 residues. The CDR3 nucleotides read TGCAGTGCTAGAGACCTCGGACTAGCGGGCCATCCCTACAATGAGCAGTTCTTC. Amino acid sequence: CSARDLGLAGHPYNEQFF.

Ten or more counts support this clonotype. The chain links TRBV29-1 to TRBJ2-7, with unresolved D. Trimming left V 0 bases short and J 5 bases short, with 11 bases between. There are 13 residues in the CDR3. Germline CDR1 SQVTM, CDR2 ANQGSEA. The CDR3 here is CSVEDSTTHEQYF. The CDR3, as DNA: TGCAGCGTTGAAGATTCGACCACCCACGAGCAGTACTTC.

J is TRBJ2-6 and V is TRBV4-3, with unresolved D. The germline V gene encodes CDR1 LGHNA and CDR2 YSLEER. V was trimmed by 0 bases and J by 2 bases, leaving 8 bases between them. The CDR3 consists of 16 residues. The CDR3 protein is CASSQDFGAGANVLTF. In DNA, the CDR3 is TGCGCCAGCAGCCAAGATTTCGGAGCTGGGGCCAACGTCCTGACTTTC.

This chain connects TRBV7-9 to TRBJ2-1, with TRBD1 matching 7 bases. Germline CDR1 reads SEHNR; CDR2 reads FQNEAQ (reference sequence). This CDR3 spans 16 amino acids. V lost 5 bases, J lost 8 bases, and 15 bases stayed unmatched. The CDR3 loop is CASSPPRDSPTDEQFF. In DNA, the CDR3 is TGTGCCAGCAGCCCACCCCGGGACAGCCCTACGGATGAGCAGTTCTTC.

This clonotype has a handful of counts. The chain joins TRBV7-2 to TRBJ2-3; 10 bases align to TRBD2. This CDR3 comprises 13 residues. The V gene's germline CDR1 is SGHTA and CDR2 FQGNSA. Germline trimming cut 6 bases from V and 3 bases from J; bases unmatched to any gene: 0. The DNA of the CDR3 is TGTGCCAGCAGGACTAGCGGGACAGATACGCAGTATTTT. It translates to CASRTSGTDTQYF.

In its sample, this clonotype was seen a few times. The CDR3 is CASSQTTSGGFGYEQYF. As DNA, the CDR3 is TGCGCCAGCAGCCAGACGACTAGCGGGGGGTTCGGCTACGAGCAGTACTTC. The V and J genes are TRBV4-1 and TRBJ2-7, with 13 bases matching TRBD2. The ends lost 3 bases at V and 3 bases at J; junction bases unmatched: 8. The CDR3 is 17 residues long. Germline V gives CDR1 MGHRA, CDR2 YSYEKL.

V and J are TRBV14 and TRBJ2-3, with 10 bases fitting TRBD2. The CDR3 is made up of 14 amino acids. V lost 1 base and J lost 5; bases outside the gene matches: 0. Germline CDR1 SGHDN, CDR2 FVKESK. The CDR3 reads CASSQASGGDTQYF. The CDR3 bases are TGTGCCAGCAGCCAAGCTAGCGGGGGAGATACGCAGTATTTT.

The chain combines TRBV3-1 with TRBJ2-2, with 7 bases identical to TRBD1. The CDR3 covers 17 residues. The junction had 14 bases not matched to a gene; V was cut back by 10 bases and J by 0 bases. Germline V CDR1 and CDR2: LGHDT, YNNKEL (reference sequence). CDR3 amino acids: CATDSRTGLSNTGELFF. The CDR3 coding sequence is TGTGCCACCGATTCCCGGACAGGACTGTCGAACACCGGGGAGCTGTTTTTT. Supplemented by reference TRBV3-1 and TRBJ2-2, the full variable domain reads DTAVSQTPKYLVTQMGNDKSIKCEQNLGHDTMYWYKQDSKKFLKIMFSYNNKELIINETVPNRFSPKSPDKAHLNLHINSLELGDSAVYFCATDSRTGLSNTGELFFGEGSRLTVL.